Below are 21 T cell receptor beta chains sequenced from a single sample in a study of CD8+ T cells in alopecia areata. Reverse transcribed after extraction, RNA yielded cDNA as the sequencing template. This table comes from immunoSEQ multiplex PCR, and its TCRdb copy is limited to in-frame clones, with some not included. The table has 100,000 to 150,000 clones, approximately 49% seen once. This specimen was CD8+ T cells sorted from blood, taken at week 0. Source of these receptors: a human donor with alopecia areata.

This clone was observed a few times. The chain joins TRBV9 to TRBJ1-1; the D is unclear. Trimming removed 0 bases at V and 1 base at J, with 22 bases between. This CDR3 comprises 19 residues. Looked up from germline, CDR1 is SGDLS and CDR2 is YYNGEE. CDR3 residues: CASSVVPRPSRETNTEAFF. The CDR3 region has the DNA TGTGCCAGCAGCGTAGTTCCCCGGCCCAGTCGGGAGACGAACACTGAAGCTTTCTTT.

The chain combines TRBV30 with TRBJ1-1; D ambiguous. Germline V lookup: CDR1 GTSNPN, CDR2 SVGIG (reference sequence). CDR3 length equals 13 residues. Between the trimmed V and J ends, which lost 3 bases and 1 base, there was a span of 9 bases. The CDR3 is CAWSDDPNTEAFF. The CDR3 nucleotides are TGTGCCTGGAGCGACGACCCGAACACTGAAGCTTTCTTT. The full variable domain, completed using reference TRBV30 and TRBJ1-1, is SQTIHQWPATLVQPVGSPLSLECTVEGTSNPNLYWYRQAAGRGLQLLFYSVGIGQISSEVPQNLSASRPQDRQFILSSKKLLLSDSGFYLCAWSDDPNTEAFFGQGTRLTVV.

The rearrangement uses TRBV29-1 and TRBJ2-1; D gene unclear. The CDR3 spans 11 residues. CDR1 and CDR2 from the germline V gene are SQVTM and ANQGSEA. Between the trimmed V and J ends, which lost 8 bases and 9 bases, there was a span of 14 bases. The CDR3 bases are TGCAGCCTCTGGGTATTGGCTGAGCAGTTCTTC. It specifies CSLWVLAEQFF.

A few counts support this clone. The chain has TRBV19 and TRBJ2-2; tentative D call: TRBD2 (5 bases). The CDR3 is 12 residues long. Trimming pared 8 bases from V and 4 bases from J, leaving 8 bases between. The germline gives CDR1 LNHDA, CDR2 SQIVND (reference sequence). As DNA, the CDR3 is TGTGCCAGTGAGGGTATCACCGGGGAGCTGTTTTTT. The encoded protein is CASEGITGELFF.

This clone was observed a handful of times. The chain uses TRBV6-6 and TRBJ2-5; D unclear. The V end lost 2 bases, the J end lost 0 bases, and 13 bases lay between the germline ends. This CDR3 comprises 16 residues. In germline, CDR1 is MNHNY, CDR2 SVGAGI (reference sequence). In nucleotides, the CDR3 is TGTGCCAGCAGTTACCCTGCCGCTGGGTACCAAGAGACCCAGTACTTC. Residues: CASSYPAAGYQETQYF.

The J gene is TRBJ2-1, the V gene TRBV19; D unresolved. This CDR3 has 13 amino acids. Germline V CDR1 and CDR2: LNHDA, SQIVND (reference sequence). Trimming pared 3 bases from V and 8 bases from J, leaving 11 bases between. This CDR3 is CASSIFDLDEQFF. CDR3 DNA: TGTGCCAGTAGTATCTTCGATCTCGATGAGCAGTTCTTC. Together with reference TRBV19 and TRBJ2-1, the CDR3 gives the full variable domain: DGGITQSPKYLFRKEGQNVTLSCEQNLNHDAMYWYRQDPGQGLRLIYYSQIVNDFQKGDIAEGYSVSREKKESFPLTVTSAQKNPTAFYLCASSIFDLDEQFFGPGTRLTVL.

V usage is TRBV30 and J usage is TRBJ2-7, with TRBD1 as a possible D gene (5 bases). The CDR3 covers 14 residues. Germline V gene data show CDR1 as GTSNPN and CDR2 as SVGIG (reference sequence). V dropped 4 bases and J dropped 10 bases, with 23 bases sitting between them. CDR3 in amino acids: CAWTPPNEYQGQYF. DNA of the CDR3: TGTGCCTGGACCCCCCCAAACGAATACCAGGGACAGTACTTC.

In this sample, this clone turned up a few times. CDR3: CAISESASGGVTSYEQYF. In nucleotides, the CDR3 is TGTGCCATCAGTGAGTCGGCTAGCGGGGGGGTTACCTCCTACGAGCAGTACTTC. V and J are TRBV10-3 and TRBJ2-7; 12 bases match TRBD2. V lost 0 bases to trimming and J lost 0 bases; unmatched junction nucleotides: 6. Germline V CDR1 and CDR2: ENHRY, SYGVKD. The CDR3 contains 18 residues.

This clone was seen more than once but under ten times. The V and J genes are TRBV13 and TRBJ1-1, with D unresolved. The CDR3 length is 11 residues. Germline lookup yields CDR1 PRHDT and CDR2 FYEKMQ (reference sequence). The V gene lost 0 bases and the J gene lost 5 bases, with 1 base spanning the gap. CDR3 amino acids: CASSLGTEAFF. The CDR3 DNA sequence: TGTGCCAGCAGCTTAGGAACTGAAGCTTTCTTT.

There are a few counts of this clone. Relative to the germline gene, one junction end is altered; a read error may explain this. J is TRBJ1-1 and V is TRBV19; 8 bases are shared with TRBD1. Looked up from germline, CDR1 is LNHDA and CDR2 is SQIVND (reference sequence). The CDR3 is 15 residues long. In DNA, the CDR3 is TGTGCCAGTACTATAAACAGGGGGACCGGGAATGAAGCTTTCTTT. Translation gives CASTINRGTGNEAFF. Drawing the rest from reference TRBV19 and TRBJ1-1, the complete variable domain is DGGITQSPKYLFRKEGQNVTLSCEQNLNHDAMYWYRQDPGQGLRLIYYSQIVNDFQKGDIAEGYSVSREKKESFPLTVTSAQKNPTAFYLCASTINRGTGNEAFFGQGTRLTVV.

This clone was seen once. The chain employs TRBV4-2 and TRBJ2-2; the match to TRBD2 covers 8 bases. The CDR3 loop spans 17 amino acids. Germline CDR1 reads LGHNA; CDR2 reads YNFKEQ. With 0 bases clipped from V and 6 bases from J, the junction kept 9 bases outside the gene matches. CDR3 sequence (DNA): TGTGCCAGCAGCCAAGATTTAGGAAGCGGGGGACCCGGGGAGCTGTTTTTT. Its translation: CASSQDLGSGGPGELFF.

CDR3 sequence: CASSSERAKNIQYF. The CDR3 DNA reads TGTGCCAGCAGCTCCGAGAGAGCCAAAAACATTCAGTACTTC. The gene calls are TRBV7-9 and TRBJ2-4; D is unclear. The CDR3 spans 14 residues. V lost 4 bases and J 0 bases, leaving 7 bases between the germline ends. Germline CDR1 and CDR2: SEHNR and FQNEAQ (reference sequence).

Of note for this clone: Germline is not matched at one junction end, which may reflect a read error. The genes are TRBV7-7 and TRBJ1-1; no firm D call. CDR3 size: 13 residues. CDR1 and CDR2 (germline): SSHAT, FNYEAQ (reference sequence). CDR3 sequence reads: CASSLALGEEAFF. The CDR3 nucleotides are TGTGCTAGCAGCTTAGCGCTTGGGGAAGAAGCTTTCTTT.

The V call is TRBV6-5, the J call TRBJ2-1, with 7 bases lining up with TRBD2. The V gene's germline CDR1 is MNHEY and CDR2 SVGAGI. Germline trimming cut 6 bases from V and 8 bases from J; bases unmatched to any gene: 4. CDR3 length equals 12 residues. The CDR3 reads CASSKTSYEQFF. CDR3 DNA sequence: TGTGCCAGCAGCAAGACTAGCTATGAGCAGTTCTTC.

This sequence joins TRBV5-4 and TRBJ2-7, with D perhaps TRBD2 (6 bases). This CDR3 spans 14 amino acids. V lost 0 bases and J 6 bases, leaving 13 bases between the germline ends. Looked up from germline, CDR1 is SGHNT and CDR2 is YYREEE (reference sequence). The CDR3 here is CASSLAAGSREQYF. CDR3 DNA: TGTGCCAGCAGCTTGGCCGCGGGGTCTCGCGAGCAGTACTTC.

Notes on this clone: Additional DNA sequences in this sample encode the identical CDR3. The chain combines TRBV4-1 with TRBJ2-5; D gene unclear. The CDR3 has 13 residues. Looked up from germline, CDR1 is MGHRA and CDR2 is YSYEKL. V was clipped by 0 bases and J by 3 bases, with 5 bases between them. The chain's CDR3 is CASSQDAEETQYF. The CDR3 bases are TGCGCCAGCAGCCAAGATGCTGAAGAGACCCAGTACTTC.

This clone was picked up a small number of times. The chain carries TRBV29-1 and TRBJ1-2, with TRBD1 as a possible D gene (5 bases). CDR1 is SQVTM and CDR2 is ANQGSEA in the germline V gene. CDR3 length: 14 amino acids. V dropped 7 bases and J dropped 8 bases, with 23 bases sitting between them. CDR3 in DNA: TGCAGCGCACACGCCGGGACCGCTTGGGACGGCTACACCTTC. Translated, it gives CSAHAGTAWDGYTF.

This clone counts as medium-sized (0.01 to 0.1%). The V gene is TRBV19, the J gene TRBJ2-1; D remains ambiguous. Germline CDR1 LNHDA, CDR2 SQIVND (reference sequence). The CDR3 loop spans 13 amino acids. Trimming cost V 3 bases and J 7 bases, with 10 bases left between them. The CDR3 loop reads CASSMTGWNEQFF. The CDR3 nucleotides are TGTGCCAGTAGTATGACCGGGTGGAATGAGCAGTTCTTC. The full variable domain, with the rest looked up from reference TRBV19 and TRBJ2-1, is DGGITQSPKYLFRKEGQNVTLSCEQNLNHDAMYWYRQDPGQGLRLIYYSQIVNDFQKGDIAEGYSVSREKKESFPLTVTSAQKNPTAFYLCASSMTGWNEQFFGPGTRLTVL.

The chain employs TRBV29-1 and TRBJ2-1, with D uncertain. The V end lost 3 bases, the J end lost 0 bases, and 12 bases lay between the germline ends. This CDR3 region has 15 residues. Germline V lookup: CDR1 SQVTM, CDR2 ANQGSEA. The CDR3 is CSVDLGWSSYNEQFF. The CDR3 nucleotides are TGCAGCGTTGATTTAGGGTGGAGCTCCTACAATGAGCAGTTCTTC.

The chain links TRBV2 to TRBJ1-2; 10 bases align to TRBD1. This CDR3 has 14 residues. With 7 bases clipped from V and 7 bases from J, the junction kept 9 bases outside the gene matches. From germline, CDR1 is SNHLY and CDR2 FYNNEI. CDR3 region: CASKPGQGWGGYTF. The CDR3 DNA follows: TGTGCCAGCAAGCCGGGACAGGGGTGGGGTGGCTACACCTTC.

This clone was counted only a few times. V gene TRBV29-1 combines with J gene TRBJ1-2; D not resolved. Germline V gene lookup returns CDR1 SQVTM and CDR2 ANQGSEA. The V gene lost 3 bases and the J gene lost 7 bases, with 18 bases spanning the gap. The CDR3 length is 14 residues. DNA for the CDR3: TGCAGCGTTGACACCCAGGCTATCGAATCTGGCTACACCTTC. It translates to CSVDTQAIESGYTF.